The next 23 T cell receptor beta chains were all read from a single sample in a study of response to subunit inactivated influenza vaccine. TCRdb called the RT-PCR reads again in MiXCR, with one record for every CDR3 protein. The sample holds approximately 300,000 distinct CDR3 sequences, approximately 21% seen once. Sequencing used PBMCs from blood, obtained 21 months after vaccination. The receptors derive from a man aged 50 to 69 who received an inactivated influenza vaccine.

The chain links TRBV10-3 to TRBJ2-7; D perhaps matches TRBD1 (5 bases). Germline V gene lookup returns CDR1 ENHRY and CDR2 SYGVKD. CDR3 length: 14 amino acids. V was shortened by 3 bases and J by 2 bases, with 11 bases between the two germline ends. The DNA of the CDR3 is TGTGCCATCAGTGAATCGACAGTTCCCTACGAGCAGTACTTC. Translated: CAISESTVPYEQYF.

This clonotype was counted only a few times. The chain joins TRBV19 to TRBJ1-2; D ambiguous. Trimming stripped 2 bases from V and 4 bases from J, with 17 bases between. Germline V CDR1 and CDR2: LNHDA, SQIVND (reference sequence). CDR3 length equals 16 residues. The CDR3 coding sequence is TGTGCCAGTAGTATACCCCTCGGAAAGAGAGGCTATGGCTACACCTTC. Translated: CASSIPLGKRGYGYTF.

This clonotype was seen a few times. This chain joins TRBV6-1 and TRBJ1-3; 12 nucleotides line up with TRBD1. This CDR3 is built from 19 residues. V was clipped by 5 bases and J by 1 base; unmatched bases: 12. The V gene's germline CDR1 is MNHNS and CDR2 SASEGT. The CDR3 DNA sequence: TGTGCCAGCAGTCCCTTTTCCCGGGACAGGGGGCGATCTGGAAACACCATATATTTT. It yields the protein CASSPFSRDRGRSGNTIYF.

The rearrangement links TRBV7-8 to TRBJ2-5; TRBD2 aligns across 7 bases. V lost 2 bases to trimming and J lost 2 bases; unmatched junction nucleotides: 5. Germline V gene lookup returns CDR1 SGHVS and CDR2 FQNEAQ. The CDR3 has 15 residues. The CDR3 region is CASSLRGGEQETQYF. Here the CDR3 DNA reads TGTGCCAGCAGCTTACGCGGGGGAGAACAAGAGACCCAGTACTTC.

This clonotype was observed many times. The rearrangement links TRBV3-1 to TRBJ1-5; D remains unclear. In germline, CDR1 is LGHDT, CDR2 YNNKEL (reference sequence). V was pared by 4 bases and J by 7 bases, with 8 bases between. This CDR3 contains 12 residues. The CDR3 protein is CASSRAGQPQHF. The CDR3 nucleotides are TGTGCCAGCAGCCGGGCTGGACAGCCCCAGCATTTT.

The chain employs TRBV28 and TRBJ1-2; D gene uncertain. The CDR3 sequence is 15 residues long. CDR1 is MDHEN, CDR2 SYDVKM, per germline. Trimming shortened V by 6 bases and J by 2 bases, and 16 bases separated the two germline ends. CDR3 DNA: TGTGCCAGCAGCCCCCAAGGGTTGGGGAACTATGGCTACACCTTC. As protein: CASSPQGLGNYGYTF.

This clonotype was recorded a few times. This chain links TRBV20-1 with TRBJ2-1, with 11 nucleotides matching TRBD2. Germline assignment: CDR1 DFQATT and CDR2 SNEGSKA (reference sequence). The length of the CDR3 is 14 residues. V was pared by 3 bases and J by 9 bases, with 7 bases of the junction left unmatched. The CDR3 nucleotides read TGCAGTGCTAGGGGAACTAGCGGGGGAGCTGAGCAGTTCTTC. Residues: CSARGTSGGAEQFF.

The chain links TRBV12-3 or TRBV12-4 to TRBJ2-6; TRBD2 is a possible D gene (5 bases). This CDR3 has 15 residues. V lost 5 bases and J 0 bases, leaving 8 bases between the germline ends. The CDR3 DNA is TGTGCCAGCAGTCGACGGGGCTCTGGGGCCAACGTCCTGACTTTC. This sequence encodes CASSRRGSGANVLTF.

The chain is built from TRBV28 and TRBJ2-7; 7 bases fit TRBD1. Per the germline V gene, CDR1 is MDHEN and CDR2 is SYDVKM. V gave up 5 bases and J gave up 7 bases; unmatched junction bases: 5. The length of the CDR3 is 12 residues. The CDR3 spells CASSTQGREQYF. The CDR3 nucleotides are TGTGCCAGCAGTACACAGGGGCGAGAGCAGTACTTC.

The rearrangement uses TRBV18 and TRBJ1-2; the D is unclear. The V gene lost 3 bases and the J gene lost 2 bases, with 10 bases spanning the gap. Germline V gene lookup returns CDR1 KGHSH and CDR2 LQKENI. CDR3 length: 14 residues. The CDR3 sequence is CASSPPVQNYGYTF. The CDR3 region has the DNA TGTGCCAGCTCACCCCCCGTGCAGAACTATGGCTACACCTTC.

This clonotype was seen a few times. The chain has TRBV3-1 and TRBJ2-1; tentative D call: TRBD2 (6 bases). V was clipped by 1 base and J by 0 bases, with 10 bases between them. The CDR3 spans 16 residues. Germline lookup yields CDR1 LGHDT and CDR2 YNNKEL (reference sequence). CDR3 sequence: CASSQAAGSSYNEQFF. CDR3 DNA: TGTGCCAGCAGCCAAGCGGCGGGGAGCTCCTACAATGAGCAGTTCTTC.

This clonotype was detected ten times or more. The chain couples TRBV2 to TRBJ2-3, with D perhaps matching TRBD2 (5 bases). The germline CDR1 and CDR2 sequences are SNHLY and FYNNEI. CDR3 length equals 12 residues. The V and J ends lost 5 bases and 2 bases respectively, with 5 bases between them. In DNA, the CDR3 is TGTGCCAGCAGTCGGGACACAGATACGCAGTATTTT. Translated: CASSRDTDTQYF.

The chain recombines TRBV11-1 with TRBJ1-1; D is possibly TRBD1 (5 bases). The CDR3 runs to 17 residues. Trimming removed 5 bases at V and 3 bases at J, with 22 bases between. The germline V gene encodes CDR1 SGHAT and CDR2 FQDESV (reference sequence). The CDR3 sequence: CASSPFRHLWGDTEAFF. In DNA, the CDR3 is TGTGCCAGCAGCCCCTTTAGACATCTCTGGGGGGACACTGAAGCTTTCTTT.

The gene calls are TRBV7-2 and TRBJ2-5; a possible D gene is TRBD2 (6 bases). CDR3 length: 14 residues. The germline V gene encodes CDR1 SGHTA and CDR2 FQGNSA. V lost 5 bases, J lost 0 bases, and 10 bases lay in between. CDR3 bases: TGTGCCAGCAGCCACAGGAGGGACCAAGAGACCCAGTACTTC. Its translation is CASSHRRDQETQYF. Complete variable domain (other parts from reference TRBV7-2 and TRBJ2-5): GAGVSQSPSNKVTEKGKDVELRCDPISGHTALYWYRQSLGQGLEFLIYFQGNSAPDKSGLPSDRFSAERTGGSVSTLTIQRTQQEDSAVYLCASSHRRDQETQYFGPGTRLLVL.

This clonotype was recorded a few times. The chain combines TRBV28 with TRBJ1-1; no clear D. Trimming removed 2 bases from V and 7 bases from J, with 11 bases in between. The germline CDR1 and CDR2 sequences are MDHEN and SYDVKM. This CDR3 spans 13 amino acids. Written as DNA, the CDR3 is TGTGCCAGCAGTTTAGGAACAGCATTTGAAGCTTTCTTT. Its protein product is CASSLGTAFEAFF.

This clonotype was counted ten times or more. This chain joins TRBV15 and TRBJ1-3; D remains ambiguous. V lost 5 bases to trimming and J lost 4 bases, with 12 bases between them. CDR1 LNHNV and CDR2 YYDKDF come from the germline V gene (reference sequence). The CDR3 is 14 residues long. In DNA, the CDR3 is TGTGCCACCAGCGAAGATGCTTCGGGAAACACCATATATTTT. Translation: CATSEDASGNTIYF.

Many counts were recorded for this clonotype. The gene calls are TRBV4-3 and TRBJ1-2; TRBD1 is a possible D gene (5 bases). Germline CDR1 and CDR2: LGHNA and YSLEER. The CDR3 spans 16 residues. Trimming stripped 0 bases from V and 3 bases from J, with 14 bases between. The CDR3 spells CASSQDKWQGHYGYTF. In DNA, the CDR3 is TGCGCCAGCAGCCAAGATAAATGGCAGGGCCACTATGGCTACACCTTC.

This sequence joins TRBV4-1 and TRBJ1-2; TRBD1 matches 11 bases. With 3 bases clipped from V and 7 bases from J, the junction kept 7 bases outside the gene matches. Germline CDR1 MGHRA, CDR2 YSYEKL. This CDR3 spans 15 amino acids. CDR3 amino acids: CASSQGGQGAGGYTF. CDR3 nucleotides: TGCGCCAGCAGCCAGGGCGGACAGGGGGCCGGTGGCTACACCTTC.

This clonotype has just a few counts. V and J are TRBV12-3 or TRBV12-4 and TRBJ1-2; TRBD1 might be the D (6 bases). V was shortened by 3 bases and J by 4 bases, with 15 bases between the two germline ends. The CDR3 extends over 15 amino acids. CDR3 coding DNA: TGTGCCAGCAGTTTGGGGGGGGGCGTTAGCTATGGCTACACCTTC. This gives the protein CASSLGGGVSYGYTF.

V usage is TRBV29-1 and J usage is TRBJ1-2; 9 bases agree with TRBD1. The CDR3 length is 13 residues. Trimming removed 4 bases from V and 8 bases from J; junction bases left unmatched: 8. The germline CDR1 and CDR2 sequences are SQVTM and ANQGSEA. The CDR3 DNA sequence: TGCAGCGTTGCGAGACAGGGGGGAATCGGCTACACCTTC. This translates into CSVARQGGIGYTF.

The chain links TRBV20-1 to TRBJ2-3; 8 bases line up with TRBD2. The V gene end was trimmed by 3 bases and the J gene end by 2 bases; junction bases not matched to a gene: 13. Germline CDR1 DFQATT, CDR2 SNEGSKA (reference sequence). The CDR3 totals 17 residues. In DNA form, the CDR3 reads TGCAGTGCTAGTGAGGCGACACTAGCGGATTACACAGATACGCAGTATTTT. This translates into CSASEATLADYTDTQYF.

This clonotype was picked up a small number of times. The chain links TRBV6-2 or TRBV6-3 to TRBJ2-3, with 9 positions matching TRBD1. Losses at the gene ends were 6 bases for V and 10 bases for J; bases not matched to a gene: 14. The germline CDR1 and CDR2 sequences are MNHEY and SVGEGT. The CDR3 has 15 residues. The CDR3 DNA sequence: TGTGCCAGCAGCACCGAGGGGACAGGGCTGGTCCCGCAGTATTTT. Translated, it gives CASSTEGTGLVPQYF.

V gene TRBV11-1 combines with J gene TRBJ2-6, with 12 bases aligning to TRBD1. CDR3 length equals 18 residues. Unmatched junction bases numbered 8, after V lost 0 bases and J lost 8 bases. CDR1 SGHAT and CDR2 FQDESV come from the germline V gene (reference sequence). In DNA, the CDR3 is TGTGCCAGCAGCTTAGCCAGGGACAGGGGGCGCCCGCCCAACGTCCTGACTTTC. Its protein product is CASSLARDRGRPPNVLTF.